These 4 T cell receptor beta chains originate from one sample sequenced in a study of radiation and T cells in renal cell carcinoma. Repertoires were generated with immunoSEQ multiplex PCR, while TCRdb's copy carries only in-frame clones and drops some. This table holds about 170,000 clones, 88% found once. As for time point: blood 4 weeks post-SBRT, at nephrectomy. The treatment denotes: 15 Gy SBRT to primary tumor, nephrectomy 4 weeks later. Material: blood, obtained from a patient whose treatment included radiotherapy and nephrectomy. The receptor set was obtained from a woman between 45 and 60 years old with renal cell carcinoma.

This clone was counted a few times. The chain links TRBV18 to TRBJ2-5; 11 nucleotides match TRBD2. The CDR3 runs to 16 residues. Looked up from germline, CDR1 is KGHSH and CDR2 is LQKENI. Trimming cost V 1 base and J 2 bases; bases outside gene matches: 3. CDR3 loop: CASSPLGLAEQETQYF. Written as DNA, the CDR3 is TGTGCCAGCTCACCACTGGGACTAGCGGAACAAGAGACCCAGTACTTC.

In nucleotides, the CDR3 is TGTGCCAGCAGTGAGAACTACAGGGGTGAAGCTTTCTTT. Translated, it gives CASSENYRGEAFF. This chain uses TRBV25-1 with TRBJ1-1; the match to TRBD1 covers 7 bases. The length of the CDR3 is 13 residues. The J segment lost 7 bases and the V segment lost 3 bases, leaving 5 bases of the junction unmatched. Germline V gives CDR1 MGHDK, CDR2 SYGVNS.

This rearrangement joins TRBV5-1 to TRBJ2-3; TRBD2 matches 8 bases. The V gene end was trimmed by 6 bases and the J gene end by 4 bases; junction bases not matched to a gene: 10. The V gene's germline CDR1 is SGHRS and CDR2 YFSETQ. This CDR3 region has 15 residues. The chain's CDR3 is CASTTGLAGSDTQYF. The CDR3 DNA sequence: TGCGCCAGCACCACCGGACTAGCAGGCTCAGATACGCAGTATTTT.

The CDR3 loop reads CASSQEARGIPNSPLHF. CDR3 in DNA: TGCGCCAGCAGCCAAGAAGCCAGGGGTATACCCAATTCACCCCTCCACTTT. V usage is TRBV4-1 and J usage is TRBJ1-6, with a tentative D call TRBD1 (6 bases). The CDR3 runs to 17 residues. Germline V gives CDR1 MGHRA, CDR2 YSYEKL. Deletions cut 0 bases from V and 7 bases from J, with 16 bases between.